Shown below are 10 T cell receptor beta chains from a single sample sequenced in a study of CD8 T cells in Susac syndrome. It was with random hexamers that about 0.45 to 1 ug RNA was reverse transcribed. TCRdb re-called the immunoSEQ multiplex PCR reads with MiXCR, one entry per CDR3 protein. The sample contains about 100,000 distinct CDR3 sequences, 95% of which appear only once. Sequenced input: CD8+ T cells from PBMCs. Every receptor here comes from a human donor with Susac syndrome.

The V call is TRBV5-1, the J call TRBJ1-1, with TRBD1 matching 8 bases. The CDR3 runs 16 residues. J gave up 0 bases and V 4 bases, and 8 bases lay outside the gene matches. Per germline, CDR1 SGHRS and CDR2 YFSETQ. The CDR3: CASSRTGLDMNTEAFF. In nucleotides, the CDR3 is TGCGCCAGCAGCCGGACAGGGCTAGACATGAACACTGAAGCTTTCTTT.

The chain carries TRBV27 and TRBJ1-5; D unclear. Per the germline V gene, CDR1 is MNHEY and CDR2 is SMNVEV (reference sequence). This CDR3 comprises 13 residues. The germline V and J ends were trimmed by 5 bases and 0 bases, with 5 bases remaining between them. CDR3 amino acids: CASSRYSNQPQHF. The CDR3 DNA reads TGTGCCAGCAGTCGGTATAGCAATCAGCCCCAGCATTTT.

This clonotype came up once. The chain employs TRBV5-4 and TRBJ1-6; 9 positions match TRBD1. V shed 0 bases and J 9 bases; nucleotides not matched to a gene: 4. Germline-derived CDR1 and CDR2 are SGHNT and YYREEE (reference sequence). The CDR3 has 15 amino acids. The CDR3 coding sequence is TGTGCCAGCAGCTTGGAGGACAGGGGAGGTTCACCCCTCCACTTT. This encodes CASSLEDRGGSPLHF. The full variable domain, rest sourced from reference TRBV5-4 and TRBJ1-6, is ETGVTQSPTHLIKTRGQQVTLRCSSQSGHNTVSWYQQALGQGPQFIFQYYREEENGRGNFPPRFSGLQFPNYSSELNVNALELDDSALYLCASSLEDRGGSPLHFGNGTRLTVT.

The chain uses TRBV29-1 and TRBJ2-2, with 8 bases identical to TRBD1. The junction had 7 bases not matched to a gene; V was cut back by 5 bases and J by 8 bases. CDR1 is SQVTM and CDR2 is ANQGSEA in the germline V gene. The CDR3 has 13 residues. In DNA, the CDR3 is TGCAGCGTTCTGGACAGGGAAGCGGGGGAGCTGTTTTTT. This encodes CSVLDREAGELFF.

The CDR3 coding sequence is TGTGCCAGCAGTTTAACGATGGGGCCGTCGGGGGAGACCCAGTACTTC. Translating gives CASSLTMGPSGETQYF. This chain uses TRBV28 with TRBJ2-5; D possibly matches TRBD1 or TRBD2 (5 bases each). CDR1 is MDHEN and CDR2 is SYDVKM in the germline V gene. V was cut by 2 bases and J by 5 bases, with 18 bases left in between. CDR3 size: 16 residues.

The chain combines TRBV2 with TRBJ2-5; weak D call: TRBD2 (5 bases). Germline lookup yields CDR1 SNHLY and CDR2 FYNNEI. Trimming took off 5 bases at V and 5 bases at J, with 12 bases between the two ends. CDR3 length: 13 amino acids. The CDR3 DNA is TGTGCCAGCAGTTACGAGGGCTTGGAGACCCAGTACTTC. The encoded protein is CASSYEGLETQYF.

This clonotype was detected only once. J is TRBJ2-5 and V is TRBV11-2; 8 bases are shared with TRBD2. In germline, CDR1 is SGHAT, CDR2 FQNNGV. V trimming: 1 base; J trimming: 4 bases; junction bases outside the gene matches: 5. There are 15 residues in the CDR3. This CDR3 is CASSLVGLDGETQYF. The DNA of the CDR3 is TGTGCCAGCAGCTTAGTGGGACTAGACGGAGAGACCCAGTACTTC. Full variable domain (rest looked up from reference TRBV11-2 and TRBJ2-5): EAGVAQSPRYKIIEKRQSVAFWCNPISGHATLYWYQQILGQGPKLLIQFQNNGVVDDSQLPKDRFSAERLKGVDSTLKIQPAKLEDSAVYLCASSLVGLDGETQYFGPGTRLLVL.

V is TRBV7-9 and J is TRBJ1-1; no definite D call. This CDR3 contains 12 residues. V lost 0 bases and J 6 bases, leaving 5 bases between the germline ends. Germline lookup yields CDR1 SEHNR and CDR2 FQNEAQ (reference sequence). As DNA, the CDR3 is TGTGCCAGCAGCTTAGCCTTGTCTGAAGCTTTCTTT. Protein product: CASSLALSEAFF.

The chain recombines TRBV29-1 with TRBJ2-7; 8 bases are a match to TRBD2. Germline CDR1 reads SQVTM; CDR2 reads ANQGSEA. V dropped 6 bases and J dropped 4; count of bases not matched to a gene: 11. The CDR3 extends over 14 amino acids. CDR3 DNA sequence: TGCAGCGTCCGGATTAGCGGGATCGAGTACGAGCAGTACTTC. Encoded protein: CSVRISGIEYEQYF.

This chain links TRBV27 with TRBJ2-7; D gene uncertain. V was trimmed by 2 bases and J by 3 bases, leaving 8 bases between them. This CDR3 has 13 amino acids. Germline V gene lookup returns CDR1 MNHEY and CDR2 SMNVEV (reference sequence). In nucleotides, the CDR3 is TGTGCCAGCAGTTTAGGGCCCCACTACGAGCAGTACTTC. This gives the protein CASSLGPHYEQYF.